This T cell receptor (beta chain) was recorded in a study of T cell repertoires in cytomegalovirus infection. Of note for this clonotype: Antigen: not known.

TCRdb analysed the reads with MiXCR anew, one entry per CDR3 protein. The sample includes about 71,000 distinct CDR3 sequences, 20% to 25% seen only once; the top ten take roughly two thirds. This CDR3 region has 15 residues. Per germline, CDR1 SNHLY and CDR2 FYNNEI. The V gene lost 3 bases and the J gene lost 0 bases, with 9 bases spanning the gap. This rearrangement joins TRBV2 to TRBJ2-1; tentatively, D is TRBD1 (6 bases). The material sequenced was CD8+ T cells from cultured PBMCs, taken from culture after CMV antigen stimulation. This TCR was sampled from a human donor in good health (CMV status not recorded). Some clones in this sample may be carry-over from other donors' samples. CDR3 region: CASSEGRGSYNEQFF. In DNA, the CDR3 is TGTGCCAGCAGTGAGGGCAGGGGCTCCTACAATGAGCAGTTCTTC.